The next 32 T cell receptor beta chains were all read from a single sample in a study of blood T cell repertoires in COVID-19. Method: immunoSEQ multiplex PCR; TCRdb's copy keeps in-frame clones and lacks some. Among tens of thousands of clones listed, around 85% were seen once. The sample consisted of peripheral blood. Source of these receptors: a woman aged 55-69 years with acute or convalescent COVID-19.

V and J are TRBV9 and TRBJ1-3, with D maybe TRBD1 (5 bases). The V gene's germline CDR1 is SGDLS and CDR2 YYNGEE. The CDR3 runs 15 residues. V lost 2 bases to trimming and J lost 4 bases, with 13 bases between them. CDR3 sequence (DNA): TGTGCCAGCAGCGTTTTGGACGGGGGAGGAAACACCATATATTTT. It translates to CASSVLDGGGNTIYF. The full variable domain, in which reference TRBV9 and TRBJ1-3 provide the parts outside the CDR3, is DSGVTQTPKHLITATGQRVTLRCSPRSGDLSVYWYQQSLDQGLQFLIQYYNGEERAKGNILERFSAQQFPDLHSELNLSSLELGDSALYFCASSVLDGGGNTIYFGEGSWLTVV.

As to this clone: One end of the junction is discordant with germline, which a read error may explain. The V gene is TRBV19, the J gene TRBJ2-3; D gene unclear. This CDR3 is 14 amino acids long. Germline V gene lookup returns CDR1 LNHDA and CDR2 SQIVND (reference sequence). CDR3 DNA sequence: TGTGCCAGTAGTATGGCCCTTAGCAGAGATACGCAGTATTTT. This codes for CASSMALSRDTQYF.

This clone was recorded once. Additional DNA sequences in this sample encode the identical CDR3. The chain carries TRBV2 and TRBJ1-5; 9 nucleotides align to TRBD1. J was trimmed by 4 bases and V by 5 bases; bases with no gene match: 6. From germline, CDR1 is SNHLY and CDR2 FYNNEI. The length of the CDR3 is 15 residues. The CDR3 DNA follows: TGTGCCAGCAGTCTACAGGGGGCGGGGAATCAGCCCCAGCATTTT. Residues: CASSLQGAGNQPQHF. Variable domain in full (rest from reference TRBV2 and TRBJ1-5): EPEVTQTPSHQVTQMGQEVILRCVPISNHLYFYWYRQILGQKVEFLVSFYNNEISEKSEIFDDQFSVERPDGSNFTLKIRSTKLEDSAMYFCASSLQGAGNQPQHFGDGTRLSIL.

CDR3: CATSDPTGTVYNEQFF. DNA of the CDR3: TGTGCCACCAGTGACCCAACCGGGACTGTTTACAATGAGCAGTTCTTC. J is TRBJ2-1 and V is TRBV24-1; a possible D gene is TRBD2 (6 bases). V lost 4 bases and J 4 bases, leaving 16 bases between the germline ends. The CDR3 runs 16 residues. The V gene's germline CDR1 is KGHDR and CDR2 SFDVKD.

The CDR3 protein is CASSQDPAGLGRGYTF. The CDR3 DNA reads TGTGCCAGCAGCCAAGACCCAGCAGGGCTAGGGCGCGGCTACACCTTC. The chain recombines TRBV4-2 with TRBJ1-2; maybe TRBD1 (5 bases). CDR1 LGHNA and CDR2 YNFKEQ come from the germline V gene. Trimming left V 0 bases short and J 8 bases short, with 19 bases between. CDR3 size: 16 residues.

The chain recombines TRBV18 with TRBJ1-1, with D maybe TRBD1 (6 bases). V gave up 1 base and J gave up 0 bases, with 12 bases separating them. From germline, CDR1 is KGHSH and CDR2 LQKENI. The CDR3 consists of 16 residues. Here the CDR3 DNA reads TGTGCCAGCTCACCACGTAAACAGGGAATGAACACTGAAGCTTTCTTT. Translating gives CASSPRKQGMNTEAFF. The whole variable domain, filled in from reference TRBV18 and TRBJ1-1, reads NAGVMQNPRHLVRRRGQEARLRCSPMKGHSHVYWYRQLPEEGLKFMVYLQKENIIDESGMPKERFSAEFPKEGPSILRIQQVVRGDSAAYFCASSPRKQGMNTEAFFGQGTRLTVV.

A few counts support this clone. The rearrangement links TRBV11-1 to TRBJ2-7; 11 bases match TRBD2. The germline V gene encodes CDR1 SGHAT and CDR2 FQDESV (reference sequence). The ends lost 5 bases at V and 6 bases at J; junction bases unmatched: 9. The CDR3 is 15 amino acids. This chain's CDR3 is CASSRTTSGGFEQYF. The CDR3 bases are TGTGCCAGCAGCAGAACTACTAGCGGGGGTTTCGAGCAGTACTTC.

The chain combines TRBV11-2 with TRBJ1-1; TRBD1 matches 10 bases. From germline, CDR1 is SGHAT and CDR2 FQNNGV. The CDR3 covers 14 residues. V lost 5 bases and J lost 1; bases outside the gene matches: 1. Here the CDR3 DNA reads TGTGCCAGCAGCCGACAGGGGGCGAACACTGAAGCTTTCTTT. It encodes CASSRQGANTEAFF. The variable domain in full, with the rest retrieved from reference TRBV11-2 and TRBJ1-1, is EAGVAQSPRYKIIEKRQSVAFWCNPISGHATLYWYQQILGQGPKLLIQFQNNGVVDDSQLPKDRFSAERLKGVDSTLKIQPAKLEDSAVYLCASSRQGANTEAFFGQGTRLTVV.

The V and J genes are TRBV7-9 and TRBJ1-2, with TRBD1 matching 8 bases. This CDR3 spans 17 amino acids. V shed 3 bases, J shed 7 bases, and the junction held 16 bases outside the gene matches. Germline CDR1 reads SEHNR; CDR2 reads FQNEAQ (reference sequence). The CDR3 reads CASSFFEASGTGGGYTF. DNA of the CDR3: TGTGCCAGCAGCTTTTTTGAAGCTTCCGGGACAGGAGGTGGCTACACCTTC. Based on the CDR3 plus reference TRBV7-9 and TRBJ1-2, the full variable domain is DTGVSQNPRHKITKRGQNVTFRCDPISEHNRLYWYRQTLGQGPEFLTYFQNEAQLEKSRLLSDRFSAERPKGSFSTLEIQRTEQGDSAMYLCASSFFEASGTGGGYTFGSGTRLTVV.

The chain uses TRBV10-3 and TRBJ1-1; D ambiguous. Germline-derived CDR1 and CDR2 are ENHRY and SYGVKD. There are 13 residues in the CDR3. Trimming left V 8 bases short and J 5 bases short, with 15 bases between. The CDR3 region is CAISPGEGTEAFF. The CDR3, as DNA: TGTGCCATCTCGCCTGGGGAGGGTACTGAAGCTTTCTTT.

The V gene is TRBV5-1, the J gene TRBJ1-6; D uncertain. V shed 4 bases and J shed 7 bases, with 15 bases lying between them. In germline, CDR1 is SGHRS, CDR2 YFSETQ. This CDR3 region has 15 residues. The chain's CDR3 is CASSQSLMRNSPLHF. The CDR3 DNA reads TGCGCCAGCAGCCAGAGCCTCATGAGGAATTCACCCCTCCACTTT. The full variable domain, completed using reference TRBV5-1 and TRBJ1-6, is KAGVTQTPRYLIKTRGQQVTLSCSPISGHRSVSWYQQTPGQGLQFLFEYFSETQRNKGNFPGRFSGRQFSNSRSEMNVSTLELGDSALYLCASSQSLMRNSPLHFGNGTRLTVT.

J is TRBJ1-2 and V is TRBV25-1; D ambiguous. CDR3 length equals 13 residues. The V gene lost 3 bases and the J gene lost 5 bases, with 10 bases spanning the gap. In germline, CDR1 is MGHDK, CDR2 SYGVNS. The CDR3 sequence is CASSDTVSYGYTF. CDR3 bases: TGTGCCAGCAGTGACACCGTCAGTTATGGCTACACCTTC.

The V call is TRBV4-1, the J call TRBJ2-2; 7 bases are shared with TRBD1. The CDR3 has 17 residues. The germline V gene has CDR1 MGHRA and CDR2 YSYEKL. Unmatched junction bases numbered 9, after V lost 0 bases and J lost 5 bases. The CDR3 sequence: CASSQDSGAGGTGELFF. For the CDR3, the DNA is TGCGCCAGCAGCCAAGATTCCGGAGCAGGGGGAACCGGGGAGCTGTTTTTT.

This clone was seen only a few times. As DNA, the CDR3 is TGTGCTAGTGGTTTGGTAGGGACAGGGAATGAGCAGTTCTTC. It is translated as CASGLVGTGNEQFF. The J gene is TRBJ2-1, the V gene TRBV12-5; the match to TRBD1 covers 9 bases. The CDR3 contains 14 residues. Trimming removed 0 bases from V and 7 bases from J; junction bases left unmatched: 1. CDR1 LGHNT and CDR2 FRNRAP come from the germline V gene.

The J gene is TRBJ1-5, the V gene TRBV19, with 7 positions matching TRBD1. The CDR3 sequence is 17 residues long. J lost 0 bases, V lost 4 bases, and 9 bases had no gene match. The V gene's germline CDR1 is LNHDA and CDR2 SQIVND (reference sequence). CDR3 sequence: CASSTFFGQDSNQPQHF. The CDR3 DNA reads TGTGCCAGTAGTACCTTCTTCGGACAGGATAGCAATCAGCCCCAGCATTTT.

This chain joins TRBV14 and TRBJ2-5; D is unresolved. The CDR3 sequence is 17 residues long. V dropped 3 bases and J dropped 2 bases, with 19 bases sitting between them. Looked up from germline, CDR1 is SGHDN and CDR2 is FVKESK. DNA of the CDR3: TGTGCCAGCAGCCAGAAATGGTTGGCAGGTAGTCAAGAGACCCAGTACTTC. The encoded protein is CASSQKWLAGSQETQYF.

The chain combines TRBV18 with TRBJ2-1; D ambiguous. Per the germline V gene, CDR1 is KGHSH and CDR2 is LQKENI. The CDR3 is 14 amino acids. V lost 2 bases and J lost 6, with 11 bases in between. DNA for the CDR3: TGTGCCAGCTCACCATTATCCACTTCCAATGAGCAGTTCTTC. Encoded protein: CASSPLSTSNEQFF. The full variable domain, its missing parts supplied by reference TRBV18 and TRBJ2-1, is NAGVMQNPRHLVRRRGQEARLRCSPMKGHSHVYWYRQLPEEGLKFMVYLQKENIIDESGMPKERFSAEFPKEGPSILRIQQVVRGDSAAYFCASSPLSTSNEQFFGPGTRLTVL.

This clone was counted a single time. The rearrangement uses TRBV11-2 and TRBJ2-1, with D uncertain. There are 16 residues in the CDR3. Trimming took off 2 bases at V and 0 bases at J, with 11 bases between the two ends. Germline lookup yields CDR1 SGHAT and CDR2 FQNNGV. The CDR3 reads CASSLMRLSSYNEQFF. CDR3 in DNA: TGTGCCAGCAGCTTAATGCGGTTGAGCTCCTACAATGAGCAGTTCTTC. Full variable domain (rest looked up from reference TRBV11-2 and TRBJ2-1): EAGVAQSPRYKIIEKRQSVAFWCNPISGHATLYWYQQILGQGPKLLIQFQNNGVVDDSQLPKDRFSAERLKGVDSTLKIQPAKLEDSAVYLCASSLMRLSSYNEQFFGPGTRLTVL.

This clone was observed at least ten times. The genes are TRBV9 and TRBJ2-3; 8 bases line up with TRBD2. Germline V gives CDR1 SGDLS, CDR2 YYNGEE. Unmatched junction bases numbered 7, after V lost 7 bases and J lost 6 bases. CDR3 length equals 13 residues. The CDR3 loop is CASAGGAYDTQYF. In DNA form, the CDR3 reads TGTGCCAGCGCCGGGGGGGCATATGATACGCAGTATTTT.

V is TRBV15 and J is TRBJ1-5; D remains unclear. The CDR3 sequence is 17 residues long. V was trimmed by 0 bases and J by 1 base, leaving 13 bases between them. Germline CDR1 is LNHNV and CDR2 is YYDKDF (reference sequence). CDR3: CATSRDPRDRSNQPQHF. CDR3 coding DNA: TGTGCCACCAGCAGAGATCCGCGGGATCGGAGCAATCAGCCCCAGCATTTT.

The chain joins TRBV30 to TRBJ1-3; possible D gene TRBD1, 5 bases. The ends were cut back, 3 bases at V and 3 bases at J, with 12 bases in the middle. This CDR3 has 14 amino acids. Germline V CDR1 and CDR2: GTSNPN, SVGIG (reference sequence). CDR3 DNA: TGTGCCTGGAGCTCGGGGGGTCGTGGAAACACCATATATTTT. Translated: CAWSSGGRGNTIYF.

The chain uses TRBV6-1 and TRBJ2-5; 9 positions agree with TRBD1. This CDR3 has 16 amino acids. The V gene end was trimmed by 6 bases and the J gene end by 5 bases; junction bases not matched to a gene: 13. Germline lookup yields CDR1 MNHNS and CDR2 SASEGT. The CDR3 spells CASREPPGQGAETQYF. CDR3 sequence (DNA): TGTGCCAGCAGAGAACCGCCGGGACAGGGAGCGGAGACCCAGTACTTC.

This clone was detected a few times. The chain couples TRBV28 to TRBJ1-2; D is uncertain. The CDR3 is 15 residues long. V was cut by 6 bases and J by 3 bases, with 17 bases left in between. Germline lookup yields CDR1 MDHEN and CDR2 SYDVKM. CDR3 loop: CASRTRTPEHYGYTF. The CDR3 coding sequence is TGTGCCAGCAGGACCAGGACTCCAGAGCACTATGGCTACACCTTC.

The V call is TRBV6-5, the J call TRBJ1-4; weak D call: TRBD1 (6 bases). The V and J ends lost 6 bases and 5 bases respectively, with 13 bases between them. The CDR3 extends over 14 amino acids. In germline, CDR1 is MNHEY, CDR2 SVGAGI. CDR3: CASREGVTNEKLFF. DNA of the CDR3: TGTGCCAGCAGAGAGGGGGTGACCAATGAAAAACTGTTTTTT.

CDR3 residues: CASSSTGMSGYTF. The CDR3 DNA follows: TGTGCCAGCAGCTCAACAGGGATGTCAGGCTACACCTTC. The V and J genes are TRBV6-6 and TRBJ1-2; tentatively, D is TRBD1 (6 bases). From germline, CDR1 is MNHNY and CDR2 SVGAGI (reference sequence). Trimming cost V 6 bases and J 8 bases, with 16 bases left between them. The CDR3 totals 13 residues.

Turning to this clone: The same CDR3 also results from other DNA sequences found in this sample. The chain couples TRBV7-3 to TRBJ2-2; D not certain. This CDR3 is 14 amino acids long. Germline CDR1 is SGHTA and CDR2 is FQGTGA. V gave up 2 bases and J gave up 2 bases, with 6 bases separating them. In DNA, the CDR3 is TGTGCCAGCAGCTTAGCCGGTAACACCGGGGAGCTGTTTTTT. It encodes CASSLAGNTGELFF.

The V call is TRBV28, the J call TRBJ2-7; 12 bases align to TRBD1. Unmatched junction bases numbered 7, after V lost 4 bases and J lost 6 bases. This CDR3 region has 15 residues. CDR1 MDHEN and CDR2 SYDVKM come from the germline V gene. CDR3 sequence reads: CASSSTGQGAREQYF. The CDR3 DNA reads TGTGCCAGCAGTTCTACGGGACAGGGGGCTCGCGAGCAGTACTTC.

The V call is TRBV4-1, the J call TRBJ2-1; no firm D call. V lost 1 base and J 5 bases, leaving 3 bases between the germline ends. Germline V lookup: CDR1 MGHRA, CDR2 YSYEKL. The CDR3 length is 12 residues. DNA of the CDR3: TGCGCCAGCAGCCAAGTAGACAATGAGCAGTTCTTC. Its translation: CASSQVDNEQFF.

The gene calls are TRBV5-1 and TRBJ1-1; 8 bases map to TRBD1. CDR3 length equals 15 residues. V shed 4 bases and J 3 bases; nucleotides not matched to a gene: 8. Germline CDR1 and CDR2: SGHRS and YFSETQ. CDR3 sequence reads: CASSGHQTGDTEAFF. CDR3 coding DNA: TGCGCCAGCAGCGGACACCAGACAGGGGACACTGAAGCTTTCTTT. Using reference TRBV5-1 and TRBJ1-1 for the parts outside the CDR3, the full variable domain is KAGVTQTPRYLIKTRGQQVTLSCSPISGHRSVSWYQQTPGQGLQFLFEYFSETQRNKGNFPGRFSGRQFSNSRSEMNVSTLELGDSALYLCASSGHQTGDTEAFFGQGTRLTVV.

The chain uses TRBV4-2 and TRBJ1-5, with D maybe TRBD1 (6 bases). The CDR3 sequence is 15 residues long. Per the germline V gene, CDR1 is LGHNA and CDR2 is YNFKEQ. The V end was cut by 0 bases, the J end by 7 bases, with 13 bases between. For the CDR3, the DNA is TGTGCCAGCAGCCAAGATCCAGGGGCTGAGCAGCCCCAGCATTTT. Protein product: CASSQDPGAEQPQHF.

V gene TRBV30 combines with J gene TRBJ2-3; the match to TRBD2 covers 11 bases. The CDR3 totals 19 residues. Germline loops: CDR1 GTSNPN, CDR2 SVGIG (reference sequence). V lost 3 bases and J lost 4; bases outside the gene matches: 18. Here the CDR3 DNA reads TGTGCCTGGAGCCCCTCACCGGGACTAGCGGATGGTAGAGCAGATACGCAGTATTTT. Amino acids: CAWSPSPGLADGRADTQYF.

CDR3 nucleotides: TGTGCCAGCAGTGGACAGGGAAGCAATCAGCCCCAGCATTTT. Protein sequence: CASSGQGSNQPQHF. This chain uses TRBV6-4 with TRBJ1-5; 7 bases are shared with TRBD1. This CDR3 has 14 amino acids. V lost 4 bases, J lost 1 base, and 1 base stayed unmatched. CDR1 is MRHNA and CDR2 is SNTAGT in the germline V gene.